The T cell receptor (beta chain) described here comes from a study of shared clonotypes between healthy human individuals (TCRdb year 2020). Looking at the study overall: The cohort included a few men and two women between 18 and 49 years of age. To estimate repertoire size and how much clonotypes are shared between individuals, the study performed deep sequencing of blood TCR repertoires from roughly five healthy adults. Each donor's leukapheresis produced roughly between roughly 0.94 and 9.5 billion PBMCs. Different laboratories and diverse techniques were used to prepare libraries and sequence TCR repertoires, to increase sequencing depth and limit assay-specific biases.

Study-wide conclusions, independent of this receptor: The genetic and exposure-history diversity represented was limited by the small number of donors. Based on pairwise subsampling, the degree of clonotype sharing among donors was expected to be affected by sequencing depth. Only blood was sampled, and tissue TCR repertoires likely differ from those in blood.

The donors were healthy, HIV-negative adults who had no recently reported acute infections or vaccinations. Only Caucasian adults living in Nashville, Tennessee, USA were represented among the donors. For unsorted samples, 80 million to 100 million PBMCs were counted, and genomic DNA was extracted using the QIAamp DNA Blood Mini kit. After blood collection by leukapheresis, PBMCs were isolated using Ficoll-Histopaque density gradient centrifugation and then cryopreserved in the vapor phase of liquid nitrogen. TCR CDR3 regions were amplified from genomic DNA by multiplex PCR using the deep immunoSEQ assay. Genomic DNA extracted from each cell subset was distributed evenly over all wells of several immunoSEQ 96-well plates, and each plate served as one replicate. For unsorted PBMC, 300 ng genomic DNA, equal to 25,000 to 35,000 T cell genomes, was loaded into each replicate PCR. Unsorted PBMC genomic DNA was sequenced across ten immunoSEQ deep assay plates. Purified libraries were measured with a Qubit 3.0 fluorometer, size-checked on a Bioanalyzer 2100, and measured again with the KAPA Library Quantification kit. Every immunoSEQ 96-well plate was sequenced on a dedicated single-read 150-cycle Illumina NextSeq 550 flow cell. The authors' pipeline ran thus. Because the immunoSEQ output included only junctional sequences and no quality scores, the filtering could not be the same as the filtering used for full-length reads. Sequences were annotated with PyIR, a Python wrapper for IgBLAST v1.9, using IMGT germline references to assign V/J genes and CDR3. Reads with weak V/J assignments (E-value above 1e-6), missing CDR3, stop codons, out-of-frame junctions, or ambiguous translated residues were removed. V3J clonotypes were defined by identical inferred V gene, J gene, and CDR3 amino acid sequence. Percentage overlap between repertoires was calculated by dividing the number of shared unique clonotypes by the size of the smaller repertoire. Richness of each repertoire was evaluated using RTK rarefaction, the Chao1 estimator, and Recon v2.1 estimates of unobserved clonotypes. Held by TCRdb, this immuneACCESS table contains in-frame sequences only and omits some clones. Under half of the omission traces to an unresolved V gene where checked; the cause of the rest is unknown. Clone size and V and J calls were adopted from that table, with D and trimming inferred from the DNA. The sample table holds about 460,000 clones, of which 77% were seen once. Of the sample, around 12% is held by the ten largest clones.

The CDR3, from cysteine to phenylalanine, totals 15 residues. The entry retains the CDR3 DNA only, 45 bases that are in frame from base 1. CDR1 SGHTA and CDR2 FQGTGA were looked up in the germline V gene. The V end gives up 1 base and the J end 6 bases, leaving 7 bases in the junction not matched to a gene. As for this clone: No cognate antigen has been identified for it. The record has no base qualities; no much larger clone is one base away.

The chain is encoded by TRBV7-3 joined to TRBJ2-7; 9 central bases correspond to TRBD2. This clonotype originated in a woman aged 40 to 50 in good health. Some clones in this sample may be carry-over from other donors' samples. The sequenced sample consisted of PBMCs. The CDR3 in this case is CASSLNGGREGEQYF. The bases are TGTGCCAGCAGCTTAAATGGCGGGAGGGAGGGCGAGCAGTACTTC.